Listed below are T cell receptor beta chains from one sample, sequenced in a study of cytomegalovirus exposure and HLA in healthy donors. Sequencing used immunoSEQ multiplex PCR; TCRdb keeps in-frame clones, though not all of them. The sample yields about 160,000 clones, 76% seen once. The specimen was PBMCs. These receptors all come from a man aged 55 to 70 in good health and CMV-seronegative. CDR3s include the opening cysteine and the closing phenylalanine or tryptophan. A D gene is named only where the DNA matches it firmly. Clone size appears in some rows only: once, few, many, or a class for an expanded clone.

clone size: few; V gene: TRBV11-2; D gene: TRBD1; J gene: TRBJ1-1; CDR3 protein: CASSLDAGTGRYTEAFF; CDR3 DNA: TGTGCCAGCAGCTTAGACGCAGGGACAGGGAGGTATACTGAAGCTTTCTTT
clone size: NA; V gene: TRBV27; D gene: NA; J gene: TRBJ2-7; CDR3 protein: CASSHRDYEQYF; CDR3 DNA: TGTGCCAGCTCTCACAGGGACTACGAGCAGTACTTC
clone size: NA; V gene: TRBV30; D gene: NA; J gene: TRBJ2-7; CDR3 protein: CAWQGMAHEQYF; CDR3 DNA: TGTGCCTGGCAGGGTATGGCCCACGAGCAGTACTTC
clone size: few; V gene: TRBV2; D gene: TRBD1; J gene: TRBJ1-6; CDR3 protein: CASRRTGNSPLHF; CDR3 DNA: TGTGCCAGTAGGAGGACAGGGAATTCACCCCTCCACTTT
clone size: few; V gene: TRBV7-2; D gene: TRBD2; J gene: TRBJ2-1; CDR3 protein: CASSFSSSGRDEQFF; CDR3 DNA: TGTGCCAGCAGCTTTTCCTCTAGCGGGAGGGATGAGCAGTTCTTC
clone size: NA; V gene: TRBV5-1; D gene: NA; J gene: TRBJ2-2; CDR3 protein: CASSAGLTGELFF; CDR3 DNA: TGCGCCAGCAGCGCGGGACTCACCGGGGAGCTGTTTTTT
clone size: few; V gene: TRBV18; D gene: NA; J gene: TRBJ1-1; CDR3 protein: CASSPSAGVMNTEAFF; CDR3 DNA: TGTGCCAGCTCACCATCGGCAGGGGTCATGAACACTGAAGCTTTCTTT
clone size: few; V gene: TRBV30; D gene: TRBD1; J gene: TRBJ2-7; CDR3 protein: CAWSAQGPYEQYF; CDR3 DNA: TGTGCCTGGAGTGCACAGGGGCCTTACGAGCAGTACTTC
clone size: NA; V gene: TRBV18; D gene: TRBD1; J gene: TRBJ2-7; CDR3 protein: CASSPRQGDYEQYF; CDR3 DNA: TGTGCCAGCTCACCCCGACAGGGAGACTACGAGCAGTACTTC
clone size: few; V gene: TRBV30; D gene: TRBD1; J gene: TRBJ1-6; CDR3 protein: CASGTGLRSPLHF; CDR3 DNA: TGTGCCTCCGGGACAGGGCTTCGGTCACCCCTCCACTTT
clone size: NA; V gene: TRBV10-3; D gene: NA; J gene: TRBJ2-5; CDR3 protein: CAISERYQETQYF; CDR3 DNA: TGTGCCATCAGTGAACGGTACCAAGAGACCCAGTACTTC
clone size: NA; V gene: TRBV2; D gene: TRBD1; J gene: TRBJ1-1; CDR3 protein: CASRRTGQRTTEAFF; CDR3 DNA: TGTGCCAGCAGAAGGACAGGGCAGAGAACCACTGAAGCTTTCTTT
clone size: NA; V gene: TRBV30; D gene: NA; J gene: TRBJ2-5; CDR3 protein: CAWSVNRWETQYF; CDR3 DNA: TGTGCCTGGAGTGTAAATCGGTGGGAGACCCAGTACTTC
clone size: NA; V gene: TRBV28; D gene: NA; J gene: TRBJ1-2; CDR3 protein: CASSKQGFIDYGYTF; CDR3 DNA: TGTGCCAGCAGTAAACAGGGATTTATAGACTATGGCTACACCTTC
clone size: NA; V gene: TRBV7-8; D gene: TRBD2; J gene: TRBJ2-2; CDR3 protein: CASSFSLAGGPTGELFF; CDR3 DNA: TGTGCCAGCAGCTTCTCCCTAGCGGGAGGCCCGACCGGGGAGCTGTTTTTT
clone size: NA; V gene: TRBV5-1; D gene: TRBD2; J gene: TRBJ2-5; CDR3 protein: CASSSTSGSPRETQYF; CDR3 DNA: TGCGCCAGCAGCTCGACTAGCGGGTCCCCCCGGGAGACCCAGTACTTC
clone size: NA; V gene: TRBV6-1; D gene: NA; J gene: TRBJ2-1; CDR3 protein: CASSERGGGFSYNEQFF; CDR3 DNA: TGTGCCAGCAGTGAGAGAGGGGGGGGCTTCTCCTACAATGAGCAGTTCTTC
clone size: many; V gene: TRBV6-6; D gene: TRBD1; J gene: TRBJ2-7; CDR3 protein: CASSPRDRASYEQYF; CDR3 DNA: TGTGCCAGCAGTCCCCGGGACAGGGCCTCCTACGAGCAGTACTTC
clone size: NA; V gene: TRBV7-6; D gene: TRBD2; J gene: TRBJ2-1; CDR3 protein: CASSLVGTRADNEQFF; CDR3 DNA: TGTGCCAGCAGCTTAGTGGGGACTAGGGCCGACAATGAGCAGTTCTTC
clone size: NA; V gene: TRBV6-1; D gene: NA; J gene: TRBJ2-7; CDR3 protein: CASSEGRLRGGEQYF; CDR3 DNA: TGTGCCAGCAGTGAAGGTCGCCTAAGGGGGGGCGAGCAGTACTTC
clone size: NA; V gene: TRBV7-2; D gene: NA; J gene: TRBJ2-5; CDR3 protein: CASSRSGPGQETQYF; CDR3 DNA: TGTGCCAGCAGCCGTAGCGGTCCCGGTCAAGAGACCCAGTACTTC
clone size: NA; V gene: TRBV19; D gene: NA; J gene: TRBJ1-5; CDR3 protein: CASSLAPPGYSNQPQHF; CDR3 DNA: TGTGCCAGTAGTCTCGCCCCACCGGGTTATAGCAATCAGCCCCAGCATTTT
clone size: few; V gene: TRBV7-2; D gene: NA; J gene: TRBJ1-5; CDR3 protein: CASSSARGVGNQPQHF; CDR3 DNA: TGTGCCAGCAGCTCCGCCCGGGGGGTGGGCAATCAGCCCCAGCATTTT
clone size: NA; V gene: TRBV7-9; D gene: TRBD2; J gene: TRBJ2-3; CDR3 protein: CASSLGVAGGPSDTQYF; CDR3 DNA: TGTGCCAGCAGCTTAGGGGTAGCGGGGGGGCCGTCAGATACGCAGTATTTT
clone size: NA; V gene: TRBV10-3; D gene: TRBD1; J gene: TRBJ1-2; CDR3 protein: CAISITGDYYGYTF; CDR3 DNA: TGTGCCATCAGTATCACAGGGGACTACTATGGCTACACCTTC
clone size: once; V gene: TRBV10-3; D gene: NA; J gene: TRBJ1-1; CDR3 protein: CAISSGPGAEAFF; CDR3 DNA: TGTGCCATCAGTTCCGGGCCGGGGGCTGAAGCTTTCTTT
clone size: NA; V gene: TRBV29-1; D gene: TRBD2; J gene: TRBJ2-5; CDR3 protein: CSVEWGGETQYF; CDR3 DNA: TGCAGCGTTGAATGGGGGGGAGAGACCCAGTACTTC
clone size: few; V gene: TRBV19; D gene: TRBD1; J gene: TRBJ1-2; CDR3 protein: CASSPTGTGARLDGYTF; CDR3 DNA: TGTGCCAGTAGTCCCACCGGGACAGGGGCCCGACTAGATGGCTACACCTTC
clone size: NA; V gene: TRBV27; D gene: TRBD1; J gene: TRBJ2-7; CDR3 protein: CASSQGTGFYEQYF; CDR3 DNA: TGTGCCAGCAGTCAGGGGACAGGGTTCTACGAGCAGTACTTC
clone size: NA; V gene: TRBV2; D gene: TRBD2; J gene: TRBJ2-2; CDR3 protein: CASILPGLVNTGELFF; CDR3 DNA: TGTGCCAGCATATTACCGGGACTAGTTAACACCGGGGAGCTGTTTTTT
clone size: NA; V gene: TRBV6-5; D gene: TRBD1; J gene: TRBJ1-2; CDR3 protein: CASSYDRAPYGYTF; CDR3 DNA: TGTGCCAGCAGTTACGACAGGGCCCCCTATGGCTACACCTTC
clone size: NA; V gene: TRBV6-4; D gene: NA; J gene: TRBJ2-2; CDR3 protein: CASSVRVGGELFF; CDR3 DNA: TGTGCCAGCAGCGTCAGGGTTGGTGGGGAGCTGTTTTTT
clone size: NA; V gene: TRBV6-5; D gene: NA; J gene: TRBJ2-2; CDR3 protein: CASSYPGTGELFF; CDR3 DNA: TGTGCCAGCAGTTATCCCGGTACCGGGGAGCTGTTTTTT
clone size: NA; V gene: TRBV5-4; D gene: TRBD2; J gene: TRBJ2-1; CDR3 protein: CASSLTSGNEQFF; CDR3 DNA: TGTGCCAGCAGCTTGACTAGCGGCAATGAGCAGTTCTTC
clone size: once; V gene: TRBV6-5; D gene: NA; J gene: TRBJ2-1; CDR3 protein: CASRPGGGAGLFF; CDR3 DNA: TGTGCCAGCAGACCTGGTGGGGGGGCCGGTCTGTTCTTC
clone size: NA; V gene: TRBV6-5; D gene: NA; J gene: TRBJ2-7; CDR3 protein: CASSPDRYEQYF; CDR3 DNA: TGTGCCAGCAGCCCGGACAGATACGAGCAGTACTTC
clone size: once; V gene: TRBV28; D gene: TRBD1; J gene: TRBJ1-5; CDR3 protein: CASRSSRGLNQPQHF; CDR3 DNA: TGTGCCAGCAGATCATCCAGGGGGCTCAATCAGCCCCAGCATTTT
clone size: NA; V gene: TRBV30; D gene: NA; J gene: TRBJ1-1; CDR3 protein: CASPLNTEAFF; CDR3 DNA: TGTGCCAGCCCCCTGAACACTGAAGCTTTCTTT
clone size: NA; V gene: TRBV28; D gene: TRBD2; J gene: TRBJ2-7; CDR3 protein: CASSLPPSGGLYEQYF; CDR3 DNA: TGTGCCAGCAGTTTACCTCCCAGCGGGGGGCTTTACGAGCAGTACTTC
clone size: few; V gene: TRBV10-3; D gene: TRBD1; J gene: TRBJ1-4; CDR3 protein: CAISGTVDEKLFF; CDR3 DNA: TGTGCCATCAGCGGGACAGTGGATGAAAAACTGTTTTTT
clone size: NA; V gene: TRBV11-2; D gene: TRBD1; J gene: TRBJ2-3; CDR3 protein: CASSSRDRGVDTQYF; CDR3 DNA: TGTGCCAGCAGCTCACGGGACAGGGGAGTAGATACGCAGTATTTT